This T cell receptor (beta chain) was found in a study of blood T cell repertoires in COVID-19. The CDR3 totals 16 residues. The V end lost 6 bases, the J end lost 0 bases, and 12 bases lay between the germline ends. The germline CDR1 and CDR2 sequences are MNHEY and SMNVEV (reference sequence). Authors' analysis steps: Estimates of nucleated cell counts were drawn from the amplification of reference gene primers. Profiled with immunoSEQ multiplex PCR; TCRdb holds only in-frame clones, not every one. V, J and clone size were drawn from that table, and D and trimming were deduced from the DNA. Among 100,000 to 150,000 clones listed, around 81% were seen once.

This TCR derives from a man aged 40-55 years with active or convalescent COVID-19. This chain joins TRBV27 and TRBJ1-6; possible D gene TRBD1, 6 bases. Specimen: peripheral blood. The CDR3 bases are TGTGCCAGCAGGGCACAGGGAAGCTCCTATAATTCACCCCTCCACTTT. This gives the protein CASRAQGSSYNSPLHF.